The 3 T cell receptor beta chains in this list originate from one sample, sequenced in a study of cytomegalovirus exposure and HLA in healthy donors. It was with 60 Vbeta and 13 Jbeta primers that the PCR ran. TCRdb keeps only in-frame clones here, not all; method: immunoSEQ multiplex PCR. The sample shows about 70,000 clones, approximately 78% of them seen only once. Sequenced material: PBMCs. The source of these receptors is a girl between 10 and 17 years old in good health and CMV-seropositive.

V usage is TRBV27 and J usage is TRBJ1-5; TRBD1 matches 11 bases. J gave up 6 bases and V 6 bases, and 1 base lay outside the gene matches. This CDR3 is 13 amino acids long. The germline V gene has CDR1 MNHEY and CDR2 SMNVEV (reference sequence). CDR3 coding DNA: TGTGCCAGCAGGGGGACAGGGGGTCAGCCCCAGCATTTT. This encodes CASRGTGGQPQHF.

The chain combines TRBV14 with TRBJ2-5; D might be TRBD2 (6 bases). This CDR3 comprises 13 residues. Germline-derived CDR1 and CDR2 are SGHDN and FVKESK. The V and J ends lost 4 bases and 4 bases respectively, with 10 bases between them. The CDR3 DNA sequence: TGTGCCAGCAGCCCGAGGGACTTAGAGACCCAGTACTTC. Amino acids: CASSPRDLETQYF.

The gene calls are TRBV6-5 and TRBJ1-3; 8 positions agree with TRBD1. The CDR3 has 15 residues. CDR1 MNHEY and CDR2 SVGAGI come from the germline V gene. Trimming at V came to 4 bases and at J to 3 bases, leaving 5 bases not matched to a gene. CDR3 nucleotide sequence: TGTGCCAGCAGTTTCGGACAGGGTGGTGGAAACACCATATATTTT. Amino acids: CASSFGQGGGNTIYF.